The 22 T cell receptor beta chains in this list originate from one sample, sequenced in a study of control samples from healthy donors and cancer patients. The data were produced by immunoSEQ multiplex PCR, yet TCRdb's version contains in-frame clones alone and is incomplete. Among 100,000 to 150,000 clones listed, roughly nine tenths were seen once. Sequencing was done on a sample of blood. The receptors originated from a man aged 18-30 years in good health.

The V and J genes are TRBV6-5 and TRBJ2-3; TRBD2 agrees at 9 bases. The CDR3 runs 15 residues. Germline assignment: CDR1 MNHEY and CDR2 SVGAGI. The ends lost 6 bases at V and 3 bases at J; junction bases unmatched: 7. CDR3 in DNA: TGTGCCAGCAGCCGAAGCGGGAGGACTACAGATACGCAGTATTTT. Residues: CASSRSGRTTDTQYF.

This sequence joins TRBV2 and TRBJ1-2; 10 bases map to TRBD1. Trimming at V came to 4 bases and at J to 7 bases, leaving 18 bases not matched to a gene. Germline CDR1 SNHLY, CDR2 FYNNEI. There are 18 residues in the CDR3. The DNA for the CDR3 is TGTGCCAGCAGTGGAGAAAAGCGGACAGGGGGGAGAACTATTGGCTACACCTTC. It encodes CASSGEKRTGGRTIGYTF.

The genes are TRBV3-1 (or the pseudogene TRBV3-2) and TRBJ2-7; D is undetermined. Germline V gene sequence: CDR1 LGHDT, CDR2 YNNKEL (reference sequence). The length of the CDR3 is 14 residues. Trimming removed 1 base at V and 5 bases at J, with 12 bases between. CDR3 in amino acids: CASSQVLNTHEQYF. As DNA, the CDR3 is TGTGCCAGCAGCCAAGTCCTTAACACCCACGAGCAGTACTTC.

The chain has TRBV25-1 and TRBJ1-5; 7 bases fit TRBD1. Germline trimming cut 3 bases from V and 2 bases from J; bases unmatched to any gene: 13. The germline CDR1 and CDR2 sequences are MGHDK and SYGVNS. This CDR3 has 18 amino acids. CDR3 protein: CASSDNRDRGNRNQPQHF. The DNA of the CDR3 is TGTGCCAGCAGTGACAACCGGGACAGAGGGAATCGCAATCAGCCCCAGCATTTT.

V gene TRBV15 combines with J gene TRBJ1-3; a possible D gene is TRBD1 (5 bases). V was clipped by 0 bases and J by 0 bases, with 9 bases between them. The CDR3 totals 16 residues. Germline V gene data show CDR1 as LNHNV and CDR2 as YYDKDF (reference sequence). The CDR3 region is CATSREAGFSGNTIYF. The CDR3 nucleotides are TGTGCCACCAGCAGAGAGGCAGGGTTCTCTGGAAACACCATATATTTT.

V gene TRBV19 combines with J gene TRBJ1-1; tentative D call: TRBD1 (5 bases). The V gene's germline CDR1 is LNHDA and CDR2 SQIVND (reference sequence). The CDR3 consists of 15 residues. V gave up 4 bases and J gave up 0 bases, with 12 bases separating them. Here the CDR3 reads CASSTLWGLNTEAFF. CDR3 in DNA: TGTGCCAGTAGTACACTTTGGGGCTTGAACACTGAAGCTTTCTTT.

The gene calls are TRBV11-3 and TRBJ2-1; TRBD2 matches 7 bases. Germline trimming cut 3 bases from V and 6 bases from J; bases unmatched to any gene: 2. Germline V CDR1 and CDR2: SGHNT, YENEEA. There are 13 residues in the CDR3. The chain's CDR3 is CASSLPGGNEQFF. The CDR3 DNA reads as TGTGCCAGCAGCTTGCCGGGGGGCAATGAGCAGTTCTTC.

The J gene is TRBJ2-3, the V gene TRBV7-8; tentative D call: TRBD2 (7 bases). Trimming took 4 bases from V and 8 from J, leaving 19 bases between them. Germline V gene sequence: CDR1 SGHVS, CDR2 FQNEAQ. The CDR3 has 15 amino acids. The CDR3 nucleotides read TGTGCCAGCAGCTCGCAGGGAGGGAGCAGGGGTACGCAGTATTTT. The encoded protein is CASSSQGGSRGTQYF.

The V and J genes are TRBV6-4 and TRBJ2-3; 11 nucleotides match TRBD2. The ends lost 1 base at V and 0 bases at J; junction bases unmatched: 0. The CDR3 has 16 amino acids. In germline, CDR1 is MRHNA, CDR2 SNTAGT. The CDR3 loop reads CASSDWTSGSTDTQYF. CDR3 in DNA: TGTGCCAGCAGTGACTGGACTAGCGGGAGCACAGATACGCAGTATTTT.

The chain is built from TRBV3-1 (or the pseudogene TRBV3-2) and TRBJ1-1, with D possibly matching TRBD1 (6 bases). V was cut by 0 bases and J by 2 bases, with 22 bases left in between. Germline CDR1 is LGHDT and CDR2 is YNNKEL (reference sequence). The CDR3 loop spans 19 amino acids. The CDR3: CASSQESVGLGTSNTEAFF. CDR3 DNA: TGTGCCAGCAGCCAAGAATCAGTAGGGCTCGGGACATCTAACACTGAAGCTTTCTTT.

The gene calls are TRBV19 and TRBJ2-3; a possible D gene is TRBD2 (7 bases). The CDR3 contains 15 residues. V was shortened by 4 bases and J by 5 bases, with 16 bases between the two germline ends. Germline assignment: CDR1 LNHDA and CDR2 SQIVND (reference sequence). The CDR3 loop is CASSRGGARGDTQYF. In DNA, the CDR3 is TGTGCCAGTAGTAGAGGGGGGGCGCGGGGAGATACGCAGTATTTT.

The chain links TRBV9 to TRBJ2-5; D gene unclear. There are 15 residues in the CDR3. Trimming removed 3 bases from V and 1 base from J, with 13 bases in between. Germline V lookup: CDR1 SGDLS, CDR2 YYNGEE. Written as DNA, the CDR3 is TGTGCCAGCAGCGCACAAACTGGACCCCAAGAGACCCAGTACTTC. Translated, it gives CASSAQTGPQETQYF.

V gene TRBV6-1 combines with J gene TRBJ1-1; D might be TRBD1 (6 bases). Trimming took 1 base from V and 5 from J, leaving 11 bases between them. Germline V lookup: CDR1 MNHNS, CDR2 SASEGT. The CDR3 consists of 14 residues. CDR3 residues: CASSEEQGWTEAFF. Written as DNA, the CDR3 is TGTGCCAGCAGTGAAGAACAGGGATGGACTGAAGCTTTCTTT.

The genes are TRBV10-3 and TRBJ1-2; no reliable D call. Trimming pared 0 bases from V and 2 bases from J, leaving 16 bases between. This CDR3 is built from 17 residues. CDR1 and CDR2 from the germline V gene are ENHRY and SYGVKD. CDR3 sequence: CAISESRGTWANYGYTF. Here the CDR3 DNA reads TGTGCCATCAGTGAGTCGCGAGGTACTTGGGCGAACTATGGCTACACCTTC.

The chain uses TRBV7-9 and TRBJ1-2; maybe TRBD1 (5 bases). The V end was cut by 5 bases, the J end by 3 bases, with 13 bases between. Germline V lookup: CDR1 SEHNR, CDR2 FQNEAQ (reference sequence). This CDR3 is 14 amino acids long. The CDR3 is CASSRSLGDYGYTF. CDR3 nucleotides: TGTGCCAGCAGCAGGAGTCTGGGGGACTATGGCTACACCTTC.

The chain carries TRBV4-3 and TRBJ1-1; 8 positions match TRBD1. From germline, CDR1 is LGHNA and CDR2 YSLEER. Trimming cost V 6 bases and J 3 bases; bases outside gene matches: 9. This CDR3 spans 15 amino acids. The CDR3 protein is CASRGGDRKDTEAFF. The DNA of the CDR3 is TGCGCCAGCAGGGGGGGGGACAGGAAGGACACTGAAGCTTTCTTT.

This chain links TRBV5-1 with TRBJ2-2, with 8 bases aligning to TRBD1. The CDR3 is 15 residues long. Germline assignment: CDR1 SGHRS and CDR2 YFSETQ. Trimming took 2 bases from V and 5 from J; bases not matched to a gene: 5. CDR3 amino acids: CASSFSTGETGELFF. The CDR3 region has the DNA TGCGCCAGCAGCTTTTCGACAGGGGAAACCGGGGAGCTGTTTTTT.

CDR3 nucleotides: TGTGCCAGCAGCTTAGGGCCAGGAGAAGAAAAACTGTTTTTT. Protein: CASSLGPGEEKLFF. The rearrangement links TRBV5-6 to TRBJ1-4, with D uncertain. The CDR3 runs 14 residues. Trimming stripped 2 bases from V and 8 bases from J, with 13 bases between. Germline loops: CDR1 SGHDT, CDR2 YYEEEE. Filled out from reference TRBV5-6 and TRBJ1-4, the complete variable domain reads DAGVTQSPTHLIKTRGQQVTLRCSPKSGHDTVSWYQQALGQGPQFIFQYYEEEERQRGNFPDRFSGHQFPNYSSELNVNALLLGDSALYLCASSLGPGEEKLFFGSGTQLSVL.

The chain is built from TRBV5-8 and TRBJ2-7; no reliable D call. Germline loops: CDR1 SGHTS, CDR2 YDEGEE. V lost 0 bases, J lost 2 bases, and 15 bases lay in between. The CDR3 is 16 amino acids. The chain's CDR3 is CASSLDPRRSTYEQYF. CDR3 coding DNA: TGTGCCAGCAGCTTGGATCCGCGACGGTCCACCTACGAGCAGTACTTC.

The rearrangement joins TRBV2 to TRBJ2-3; D possibly corresponds to TRBD1 (5 bases). CDR3 length: 12 amino acids. CDR1 and CDR2 (germline): SNHLY, FYNNEI. V lost 3 bases and J lost 6, with 7 bases in between. For the CDR3, the DNA is TGTGCCAGCAGTGAGGACATGGATACGCAGTATTTT. It yields the protein CASSEDMDTQYF.

The rearrangement uses TRBV11-3 and TRBJ2-5, with D maybe TRBD1 (5 bases). This CDR3 has 13 residues. The germline CDR1 and CDR2 sequences are SGHNT and YENEEA. Trimming took 4 bases from V and 5 from J, leaving 11 bases between them. The CDR3 reads CASSSQGYETQYF. The CDR3 DNA is TGTGCCAGCAGCTCCCAGGGCTACGAGACCCAGTACTTC.

This sequence joins TRBV9 and TRBJ2-2; D perhaps matches TRBD1 (6 bases). Per germline, CDR1 SGDLS and CDR2 YYNGEE. Trimming stripped 4 bases from V and 0 bases from J, with 13 bases between. CDR3 length: 16 amino acids. The CDR3 region is CASSPGAGANTGELFF. As DNA, the CDR3 is TGTGCCAGCAGCCCCGGCGCAGGGGCGAACACCGGGGAGCTGTTTTTT. Full variable domain (outside the CDR3, taken from reference TRBV9 and TRBJ2-2): DSGVTQTPKHLITATGQRVTLRCSPRSGDLSVYWYQQSLDQGLQFLIQYYNGEERAKGNILERFSAQQFPDLHSELNLSSLELGDSALYFCASSPGAGANTGELFFGEGSRLTVL.